A selection of T cell receptor beta chains follows, all from one sample in a study of blood T cell repertoires in COVID-19. Measured with immunoSEQ multiplex PCR; TCRdb has only the in-frame clones, and not every one. Of fewer than 500,000 clones in the sample, nearly 90% were seen once. The specimen sequenced was PBMCs or T cells enriched from blood (not recorded which). The source of these receptors is a woman aged 18-29 years with acute COVID-19. CDR3s include the opening cysteine and the closing phenylalanine or tryptophan. A D gene is named only where the DNA matches it firmly. Clone size is shown for a subset of rows, as once, few, many or a class of expanded clone.

j_call,d_call,clone_size,cdr3_length,v_call,cdr3_nt,cdr3_aa
TRBJ2-1,TRBD2,NA,20,TRBV7-7,TGTGCCAGCAGCTTCCGATACGATAAACTAGCGGGACACTCCTACAATGAGCAGTTCTTC,CASSFRYDKLAGHSYNEQFF
TRBJ1-1,TRBD1,NA,17,TRBV9,TGTGCCAGCAGCGTAGTTACTGGGACAGGGGGCGCGACTGAAGCTTTCTTT,CASSVVTGTGGATEAFF
TRBJ1-5,NA,NA,13,TRBV7-8,TGTGCCAGCGTCAAGGGCCTCGGGGGGCCCCAGCATTTT,CASVKGLGGPQHF
TRBJ1-5,TRBD1,NA,19,TRBV10-1,TGCGCCAGCAGTGAGTTCCGACCACAGGGGGCCTCTTGCAATCAGCCCCAGCATTTT,CASSEFRPQGASCNQPQHF
TRBJ1-3,NA,NA,16,TRBV4-2,TGTGCCAGCAGCCAAGATACCTCAGGGGCTGGAAACACCATATATTTT,CASSQDTSGAGNTIYF
TRBJ1-2,NA,NA,13,TRBV27,TGTGCCAGCAGCCCAGGACAGTACTATGGCTACACCTTC,CASSPGQYYGYTF
TRBJ1-5,TRBD1,NA,14,TRBV15,TGTGCCACCAGCTGGGGACAGGGGGGTCAGCCCCAGCATTTT,CATSWGQGGQPQHF
TRBJ2-7,TRBD2,NA,16,TRBV3-1/TRBV3-2,TGTGCCAGCAGCCAGCACGGGACTAGCGGGTCCTACGAGCAGTACTTC,CASSQHGTSGSYEQYF
TRBJ1-4,TRBD1,NA,16,TRBV5-1,TGCGCCAGCAGCTTGGTGGTAGGGACAGCTAATGAAAAACTGTTTTTT,CASSLVVGTANEKLFF
TRBJ1-2,NA,NA,16,TRBV5-5,TGTGCCAGCAGCTCACCTGACAGGCTTGCTAACTATGGCTACACCTTC,CASSSPDRLANYGYTF
TRBJ1-4,TRBD1,NA,16,TRBV18,TGTGCCAGCTCACGACAGCCGGGACAGGGAGATGAAAAACTGTTTTTT,CASSRQPGQGDEKLFF
TRBJ2-7,NA,NA,14,TRBV5-4,TGTGCCAGCAGCTCTCAGGGGAGCTCCTACGAGCAGTACTTC,CASSSQGSSYEQYF
TRBJ1-2,NA,NA,13,TRBV5-6,TGTGCCAGCAGCGTACAGGGTACAGATGGCTACACCTTC,CASSVQGTDGYTF
TRBJ2-1,TRBD2,once,13,TRBV28,TGTGCCAGCCTACGGGGAGGGAGCAATGAGCAGTTCTTC,CASLRGGSNEQFF
TRBJ1-3,NA,NA,13,TRBV6-1,TGTGCCAGCAGTGAAGCGAGGTGGGACACCATATATTTT,CASSEARWDTIYF
TRBJ1-4,TRBD1,NA,16,TRBV19,TGTGCCAGTAGGGCCCCCGGGACAGGGGGTAATGAAAAACTGTTTTTT,CASRAPGTGGNEKLFF
TRBJ2-5,NA,NA,15,TRBV25-1,TGTGCCAGCAGTGAATCTTGGGGGCCCCAAGAGACCCAGTACTTC,CASSESWGPQETQYF
TRBJ1-2,TRBD1,NA,14,TRBV9,TGTGCCAGCAGCGCAGACAGGGGGAGGAGCGGCTACACCTTC,CASSADRGRSGYTF
TRBJ2-7,NA,NA,13,TRBV28,TGTGCCAGCAGGTGGAAAAGCACAGGGGAGCAGTACTTC,CASRWKSTGEQYF
TRBJ2-1,NA,NA,15,TRBV24-1,TGTGCCACCAGTGATAAAGACTCCCCCTACAATGAGCAGTTCTTC,CATSDKDSPYNEQFF
TRBJ1-2,NA,NA,12,TRBV7-9,TGTGCCAGCAGCCTCGGACAGTATGGCTACACCTTC,CASSLGQYGYTF
TRBJ2-7,TRBD2,NA,15,TRBV5-4,TGTGCCAGCAGCTTGGGGGGAGGGCCCGTCTACGAGCAGTACTTC,CASSLGGGPVYEQYF
TRBJ2-1,NA,NA,15,TRBV9,TGTGCCAGCAGCGTCGAACCTAGCTCCTACAATGAGCAGTTCTTC,CASSVEPSSYNEQFF
TRBJ1-2,NA,NA,13,TRBV12-3/TRBV12-4,TGTGCCAGCAGCAACGAGAGAAGAACTGGCTACACCTTC,CASSNERRTGYTF
TRBJ2-7,NA,NA,16,TRBV3-1/TRBV3-2,TGTGCCAGCAGCCAAGGGAGGGCGTTGAACTCCTACGAGCAGTACTTC,CASSQGRALNSYEQYF
TRBJ2-5,TRBD2,few,15,TRBV7-9,TGTGCCAGCAGCTTAAAGGCGGGAGGGCCGGAGACCCAGTACTTC,CASSLKAGGPETQYF
TRBJ2-2,NA,NA,15,TRBV2,TGTGCCAGCAGTCGGACAGTAGGGTACACCGGGGAGCTGTTTTTT,CASSRTVGYTGELFF
TRBJ2-1,TRBD2,NA,12,TRBV27,TGTGCCAGCAGTTGGCCGGGAGGACCCCAGTTCTTC,CASSWPGGPQFF
TRBJ1-2,TRBD1,NA,17,TRBV6-1,TGTGCCAGCAGTGAAGTTTTAAGGACAGGGGCACCCTATGGCTACACCTTC,CASSEVLRTGAPYGYTF
TRBJ2-7,TRBD2,NA,14,TRBV6-5,TGTGCCAGCAGTCCCAGGCCGGCTAGCGGGAGCCAGTACTTC,CASSPRPASGSQYF
TRBJ2-7,TRBD2,NA,14,TRBV9,TGTGCCAGCAGCGCCGGGGGGGCAGGTTACGAGCAGTACTTC,CASSAGGAGYEQYF
TRBJ2-7,NA,once,16,TRBV19,TGTGCCAGTAGTGGACATTGGATGGCGTGGGGCTACGAGCAGTACTTC,CASSGHWMAWGYEQYF
TRBJ1-2,NA,NA,13,TRBV28,TGTGCCAGCAGTTTATCTTGGACGGGAGGCTACACCTTC,CASSLSWTGGYTF
TRBJ1-4,NA,NA,16,TRBV4-1,TGCGCCAGCAGCCAAGTAACTGCCCGGGTTCTGGAAAAACTGTTTTTT,CASSQVTARVLEKLFF
TRBJ2-2,TRBD1,NA,15,TRBV6-2/TRBV6-3,TGTGCCAGCAGTTACCCAGGACAGGGCACCGGGGAGCTGTTTTTT,CASSYPGQGTGELFF
TRBJ2-1,NA,NA,12,TRBV25-1,TGTGCCAGCACGGAGGCCTTCAATGAGCAGTTCTTC,CASTEAFNEQFF
TRBJ2-7,TRBD1,NA,15,TRBV15,TGTGCCACCAGCAGAGGAGGGACAGGGAAGAACGAGCAGTACTTC,CATSRGGTGKNEQYF
TRBJ2-5,TRBD2,NA,17,TRBV7-6,TGTGCCAGCAGCTTAGCTTTGAGGAGCGGGATCGGAGAGACCCAGTACTTC,CASSLALRSGIGETQYF
TRBJ2-1,NA,NA,10,TRBV20-1,TGCAGTGCCCTCTACAATGAGCAGTTCTTC,CSALYNEQFF
TRBJ1-2,TRBD1,NA,15,TRBV5-1,TGCGCCAGCAGCACATCCGGGACAGGGAACGGTGGCTACACCTTC,CASSTSGTGNGGYTF
TRBJ1-6,NA,NA,15,TRBV28,TGTGCCAGCAGTTTGGGGAGCAGGGAGGGTTCACCCCTCCACTTT,CASSLGSREGSPLHF
TRBJ2-2,TRBD2,NA,16,TRBV7-8,TGTGCCAGCAGCCAGGGACTAGCGGCGAACACCGGGGAGCTGTTTTTT,CASSQGLAANTGELFF
TRBJ1-5,TRBD1,NA,14,TRBV24-1,TGTGCCACCAGTGATCCAGGACAGGATCAGCCCCAGCATTTT,CATSDPGQDQPQHF
TRBJ1-3,TRBD1,NA,15,TRBV2,TGTGCCAGCAGTCTAGGGACAGCCGCTGGAAACACCATATATTTT,CASSLGTAAGNTIYF
TRBJ2-1,TRBD2,NA,14,TRBV7-9,TGTGCCACCCGCGGGGGACGCGAGGAGGTTGAGCAGTTCTTC,CATRGGREEVEQFF
TRBJ2-1,TRBD2,NA,16,TRBV5-6,TGTGCCAGCAGCCCGGAGAGCGGGAGCCGCTACAATGAGCAGTTCTTC,CASSPESGSRYNEQFF
TRBJ2-7,TRBD1,NA,14,TRBV5-1,TGCGCCAGCAGCAGAGGGGACAGTCAGTACGAGCAGTACTTC,CASSRGDSQYEQYF
TRBJ2-7,NA,NA,12,TRBV11-2,TGTGCCAGCAGCTTGACAGGTGGCGAGCAGTACTTC,CASSLTGGEQYF
TRBJ2-1,NA,once,17,TRBV7-2,TGTGCCAGCAGCTTGCGGTTGACTCTGAACTATTACAATGAGCAGTTCTTC,CASSLRLTLNYYNEQFF
TRBJ1-4,NA,NA,15,TRBV9,TGTGCCAGCAGCGTATTGGACATAGCTAATGAAAAACTGTTTTTT,CASSVLDIANEKLFF
TRBJ1-4,NA,few,16,TRBV9,TGTGCCAGCAGCGTAGCTATCGGGGGAGGGAATGAAAAACTGTTTTTT,CASSVAIGGGNEKLFF
TRBJ1-3,NA,NA,13,TRBV11-1,TGTGCCAGCAGCCACATCTCTGGAAACACCATATATTTT,CASSHISGNTIYF
TRBJ1-5,NA,NA,15,TRBV5-1,TGCGCCAGCAGCTCTCTGGACAGCCGCAATCAGCCCCAGCATTTT,CASSSLDSRNQPQHF
TRBJ1-1,TRBD1,NA,15,TRBV7-8,TGTGCCAGCAGCCCAGACAGGGGAAATAACACTGAAGCTTTCTTT,CASSPDRGNNTEAFF
TRBJ2-7,NA,NA,14,TRBV5-1,TGCGCCAGCAGCCCCATGCCGGCGAGCGTCGAGCAGTACTTC,CASSPMPASVEQYF
TRBJ1-1,NA,NA,11,TRBV19,TGTGCCAGTAGTATTAGTTCGAGGGCTTTCTTT,CASSISSRAFF
TRBJ2-7,NA,NA,13,TRBV12-5,TGTGCTAGTGGTTTGAATCAGGGCTACGAGCAGTACTTC,CASGLNQGYEQYF
TRBJ1-1,NA,NA,14,TRBV28,TGTGCCAGCAGTTTTAGGAGGGCGAGGGTTGAAGCTTTCTTT,CASSFRRARVEAFF
TRBJ1-1,NA,NA,12,TRBV5-1,TGCGCCAGCGGGGACATGAACACTGAAGCTTTCTTT,CASGDMNTEAFF
TRBJ2-1,TRBD2,NA,14,TRBV29-1,TGCAGCGTCGCCCCCAGCGGGGGCTACAATGAGCAGTTCTTC,CSVAPSGGYNEQFF